This T cell receptor (beta chain) was sequenced during a study of blood T cell repertoires in COVID-19. Trimming took off 5 bases at V and 2 bases at J, with 19 bases between the two ends. The germline gives CDR1 SGHVS, CDR2 FQNEAQ. There are 18 residues in the CDR3. Profiled with immunoSEQ multiplex PCR; TCRdb holds only in-frame clones, not every one. The data show under 200,000 clones, roughly 81% seen once. V and J are TRBV7-8 and TRBJ1-6, with D possibly matching TRBD1 (5 bases). Sequenced material: peripheral blood. The sequence came from a woman older than 75 with acute or convalescent COVID-19. This CDR3 is CASSARAGGVTYNSPLHF. CDR3 sequence (DNA): TGTGCCAGCAGCGCACGCGCCGGGGGGGTCACCTATAATTCACCCCTCCACTTT.